The clone carrying this T cell receptor (beta chain) turned up a few times. Its antigen is still unknown. The data were taken from a study of post-analysis software for immune sequencing data. The TCR beta cDNA libraries contained unique molecular identifiers. The authors obtained some 500,000 cDNA molecules from roughly 1 to 10 million T cells. TCRdb processed the PCR reads anew with MiXCR; each CDR3 protein has one entry. Of 350,000 to 500,000 distinct CDR3 sequences in the sample, about 40% were seen once. Study findings and constraints: Among roughly five TRBV segments more frequent in patients than controls were TRBV5-6, TRBV5-1 and TRBV20-1. Compared against controls, patients with multiple sclerosis displayed significantly lower normalized Chao1 diversity. Under the F measure, samples that were prepared in one batch clustered strongly together.

Trimming took 1 base from V and 5 from J; bases not matched to a gene: 2. The CDR3 sequence is 15 residues long. From germline, CDR1 is LNHNV and CDR2 YYDKDF (reference sequence). Sequenced: blood. This sequence joins TRBV15 and TRBJ2-1, with 10 nucleotides matching TRBD1. The TCR originated in a girl aged 2-10 years with multiple sclerosis. CDR3 sequence: CATSRGDRGHNEQFF. The CDR3 nucleotides are TGTGCCACCAGCAGAGGGGACAGGGGACACAATGAGCAGTTCTTC.